This T cell receptor (beta chain) was identified during a study of CD8 T cells in ankylosing spondylitis. Study-wide results and limits: There was reportedly significant enrichment of clones that were disease-linked in matched ankylosing spondylitis synovial fluid. There were earlier reports of some motif variants in reactive arthritis synovial fluid and blood. For ankylosing spondylitis blood, a TCR beta motif of 7 to 9 highly homologous variants appeared characteristic.

This CDR3 is 12 amino acids long. Preparation of TCR beta libraries was done by quantitative 5'-RACE with molecular barcodes. From the 5' RACE reads, TCRdb called clonotypes with MiXCR, one entry per CDR3 protein. The table records around 180,000 distinct CDR3 sequences, roughly 18% of them present only once. This clonotype occurred many times. Its antigen is undetermined. The sample taken for sequencing was blood, either unsorted or a sorted T cell fraction (not recorded which). The receptor was isolated from a male donor between 10 and 30 years old with ankylosing spondylitis or in good health (not recorded which). V and J are TRBV21-1 and TRBJ2-7. TRBV21-1 is designated a pseudogene. The CDR3: CASSKGSSEQYF. The CDR3 coding sequence is TGTGCCAGCAGCAAAGGGTCGAGTGAGCAGTACTTC.